Included here is one T cell receptor (beta chain) sequence, with context. What it binds is not known. The sample originates from a study of cytotoxic CD8 clonotypes in ibrutinib-treated CLL. Study details: The study included 11 relapsed/refractory and under 16 treatment-naive patients; about 18 had IGHV unmutated disease. Regarding the study as a whole: Private clonotypes, not public ones, expanded at ibrutinib response.

Cryopreserved PBMCs were the source of around 2 micrograms of genomic DNA, which went to TCR beta libraries. The protocol was immunoSEQ multiplex PCR, while the TCRdb copy is restricted to in-frame clones and leaves out a portion. The profile shows about 130,000 clones, 79% of them singletons. V was clipped by 0 bases and J by 4 bases, with 10 bases between them. The CDR3 extends over 14 amino acids. Germline V CDR1 and CDR2: SGHAT, FQNNGV. The sample consisted of PBMCs, taken after 12 months of ibrutinib treatment. This receptor was obtained from a human donor with chronic lymphocytic leukemia. J is TRBJ2-7 and V is TRBV11-2; D is unclear. In DNA form, the CDR3 reads TGTGCCAGCAGCTTAGAACCGTCCGGGTACGAGCAGTACTTC. Amino acid sequence: CASSLEPSGYEQYF.